This T cell receptor (beta chain) came from a study of blood T cell repertoires in COVID-19. The wider study: PBMCs, B-cell-depleted T cells, or T cells were the source of the cDNA or gDNA that made up the material.

In Seattle, patients joined the study during active infection and were tracked longitudinally. Original data processing: Amplifying reference gene primers gave estimates of nucleated cell counts. TCRdb's table, derived via immunoSEQ multiplex PCR, lists solely in-frame clones and lacks some. The D gene and trimming were derived from the DNA, and the V and J assignments and clone size from that table. The sample has about 420,000 clones, 70% to 90% seen once. The clonotype originates from a man between 18 and 29 years old with COVID-19, enrolled during active disease. The sequenced material came from peripheral blood.

The CDR3 DNA reads as TGTGCCAGCATGGGCAGCGCCACGGGACTCTCCTACGAGCAGTACTTC. This translates into CASMGSATGLSYEQYF. The rearrangement uses TRBV27 and TRBJ2-7, with D possibly being TRBD2 (6 bases). The CDR3 runs to 16 residues. CDR1 MNHEY and CDR2 SMNVEV come from the germline V gene (reference sequence). V was shortened by 7 bases and J by 0 bases, with 19 bases between the two germline ends.